One and the same sample provided the 29 T cell receptor beta chains below, sequenced in a study of T-cell reconstitution after alpha-beta-depleted transplantation in children. Unique molecular identifiers were incorporated during preparation of the TCRbeta library. TCRdb processed the PCR reads anew with MiXCR; each CDR3 protein has one entry. The table has 600,000 to 700,000 distinct CDR3 sequences, approximately 16% seen once. Sequences were derived from PBMCs from the stem cell graft donor, sampled from the stem cell graft. The receptors here all came from a human donor who donated a stem cell graft to a child with acute myeloid leukemia.

In its sample, this clonotype was seen a few times. This sequence joins TRBV11-2 and TRBJ1-6; D may be TRBD1 (5 bases). Germline CDR1 reads SGHAT; CDR2 reads FQNNGV. This CDR3 region has 17 residues. With 0 bases removed from V and 1 base from J, the gap between germline ends came to 10 bases. The CDR3 region has the DNA TGTGCCAGCAGCTTAGATTCGTGGGGGTCCTATAATTCACCCCTCCACTTT. Translated: CASSLDSWGSYNSPLHF.

This clonotype appeared a few times. The chain is built from TRBV5-1 and TRBJ1-1; TRBD1 aligns across 9 bases. After removal of 5 bases from V and 1 base from J, the junction contained 6 bases not matched to a gene. Looked up from germline, CDR1 is SGHRS and CDR2 is YFSETQ. The CDR3 loop spans 15 amino acids. Written as DNA, the CDR3 is TGCGCCAGCAGACGCTGGACAGGGGAGAACACTGAAGCTTTCTTT. Translation: CASRRWTGENTEAFF.

The chain recombines TRBV28 with TRBJ2-6; maybe TRBD1 (5 bases). Germline CDR1 is MDHEN and CDR2 is SYDVKM. V dropped 2 bases and J dropped 2 bases, with 13 bases sitting between them. The CDR3 totals 17 residues. CDR3 amino acids: CASSLAPGITGANVLTF. The CDR3 DNA sequence: TGTGCCAGCAGTTTAGCCCCAGGGATTACTGGGGCCAACGTCCTGACTTTC. Complete variable domain (other parts from reference TRBV28 and TRBJ2-6): DVKVTQSSRYLVKRTGEKVFLECVQDMDHENMFWYRQDPGLGLRLIYFSYDVKMKEKGDIPEGYSVSREKKERFSLILESASTNQTSMYLCASSLAPGITGANVLTFGAGSRLTVL.

About this clonotype itself: The junction differs from germline at one of its ends, possibly a read error. V usage is TRBV7-2 and J usage is TRBJ2-5; TRBD2 might be the D (6 bases). This CDR3 comprises 14 residues. The V gene's germline CDR1 is SGHTA and CDR2 FQGNSA. The CDR3, as DNA: TGTGCCAGGAGCTTAGCGGCAGGCCAAGAGACCCAGTACTTC. Translating gives CARSLAAGQETQYF.

J is TRBJ2-2 and V is TRBV12-3 or TRBV12-4, with D hard to call. V dropped 7 bases and J dropped 4 bases, with 10 bases sitting between them. The CDR3 spans 13 residues. DNA for the CDR3: TGTGCCAGCAAATTGAGTAGCACCGGGGAGCTGTTTTTT. It yields the protein CASKLSSTGELFF.

This clonotype has a count of ten or more. The chain has TRBV20-1 and TRBJ1-2, with 9 bases lining up with TRBD1. The CDR3 is 15 amino acids. The germline gives CDR1 DFQATT, CDR2 SNEGSKA (reference sequence). V gave up 3 bases and J gave up 1 base; unmatched junction bases: 6. The CDR3 is CSARGDREDNYGYTF. The CDR3 DNA sequence: TGCAGTGCTAGGGGGGACAGGGAGGATAACTATGGCTACACCTTC.

This clonotype was recorded at least ten times. The CDR3 DNA reads as TGCAGTGCCCCTTCGGCGGGACAGGGCTATTCACCCCTCCACTTT. This encodes CSAPSAGQGYSPLHF. V is TRBV20-1 and J is TRBJ1-6; 9 positions agree with TRBD1. The germline V gene has CDR1 DFQATT and CDR2 SNEGSKA (reference sequence). Germline trimming cut 6 bases from V and 8 bases from J; bases unmatched to any gene: 11. The CDR3 length is 15 residues.

The V call is TRBV4-2, the J call TRBJ1-2, with D possibly matching TRBD1 (5 bases). The CDR3 is 14 amino acids. Trimming took 6 bases from V and 6 from J, leaving 17 bases between them. Germline V gene lookup returns CDR1 LGHNA and CDR2 YNFKEQ. CDR3 DNA sequence: TGTGCCAGCAGGTGGGGACGTGAAGGACATGGCTACACCTTC. It translates to CASRWGREGHGYTF.

This clonotype was counted only a few times. The V call is TRBV25-1, the J call TRBJ1-2, with 9 nucleotides matching TRBD1. This CDR3 region has 13 residues. V lost 6 bases, J lost 7 bases, and 6 bases stayed unmatched. Germline V lookup: CDR1 MGHDK, CDR2 SYGVNS. The CDR3 region has the DNA TGTGCCAGCAGGACTAAGGGACAGGGTGGCTACACCTTC. Residues: CASRTKGQGGYTF.

This clonotype came up a few times. CDR3 loop: CASSLRSGSSGETQYF. The CDR3, as DNA: TGTGCCAGCAGTTTACGGTCAGGGAGCAGCGGGGAGACCCAGTACTTC. The chain combines TRBV6-5 with TRBJ2-5; weak D call: TRBD2 (6 bases). The germline V gene encodes CDR1 MNHEY and CDR2 SVGAGI. V shed 4 bases and J shed 5 bases, with 20 bases lying between them. The CDR3 has 16 amino acids.

This clonotype appeared a few times. CDR3: CSARDGGGAGNQPQHF. As DNA, the CDR3 is TGCAGTGCTAGAGATGGGGGGGGCGCCGGCAATCAGCCCCAGCATTTT. The V and J genes are TRBV20-1 and TRBJ1-5, with a weak D call TRBD1 (6 bases). With 0 bases removed from V and 2 bases from J, the gap between germline ends came to 14 bases. The CDR3 loop spans 16 amino acids. The V gene's germline CDR1 is DFQATT and CDR2 SNEGSKA (reference sequence).

This clonotype was seen repeatedly, ten times or more. The junction and the germline gene differ at one end; a read error may be behind it. For the CDR3, the DNA is TGTGCCAGCAGTTTAAGCGATGAGCAGTTCTTC. Amino acids: CASSLSDEQFF. The chain carries TRBV5-1 and TRBJ2-1, with D unresolved. The CDR3 spans 11 residues. The germline gives CDR1 SGHRS, CDR2 YFSETQ.

V usage is TRBV5-1 and J usage is TRBJ2-1; 11 nucleotides line up with TRBD2. V was pared by 1 base and J by 3 bases, with 6 bases of the junction left unmatched. Germline V gene data show CDR1 as SGHRS and CDR2 as YFSETQ. The CDR3 loop spans 17 amino acids. CDR3 loop: CASSLSPSGGFYNEQFF. For the CDR3, the DNA is TGCGCCAGCAGCTTGAGCCCTAGCGGGGGGTTCTACAATGAGCAGTTCTTC.

This clonotype has a count of ten or more. This chain connects TRBV20-1 to TRBJ2-3; 9 nucleotides line up with TRBD2. This CDR3 comprises 14 residues. J lost 2 bases, V lost 7 bases, and 7 bases had no gene match. Germline CDR1 is DFQATT and CDR2 is SNEGSKA (reference sequence). CDR3 in amino acids: CSVPTSGATDTQYF. For the CDR3, the DNA is TGCAGTGTCCCGACTAGCGGTGCCACAGATACGCAGTATTTT.

This clonotype was seen many times. CDR3 nucleotides: TGTGCCAGCAGCTTAGCGCGGGGTCAAGAGACCCAGTACTTC. It translates to CASSLARGQETQYF. The chain combines TRBV7-2 with TRBJ2-5; D may be TRBD2 (6 bases). The CDR3 is made up of 14 amino acids. Germline-derived CDR1 and CDR2 are SGHTA and FQGNSA. Trimming pared 0 bases from V and 2 bases from J, leaving 7 bases between.

This clonotype has more than one count but fewer than ten. The CDR3 DNA sequence: TGTGCCAGCTCACTCCCCGTCGTAGCCAAAAACATTCAGTACTTC. Its translation: CASSLPVVAKNIQYF. This rearrangement joins TRBV18 to TRBJ2-4; D is undetermined. CDR1 is KGHSH and CDR2 is LQKENI in the germline V gene. Trimming stripped 4 bases from V and 0 bases from J, with 10 bases between. The CDR3 covers 15 residues.

The chain joins TRBV11-2 to TRBJ2-3, with TRBD2 matching over 9 bases. Germline V CDR1 and CDR2: SGHAT, FQNNGV. Trimming took 7 bases from V and 4 from J; bases not matched to a gene: 12. The CDR3 loop spans 16 amino acids. The CDR3 is CASNPLRGGAPDTQYF. DNA for the CDR3: TGTGCCAGCAACCCACTACGCGGGGGGGCCCCAGATACGCAGTATTTT.

This clonotype was recorded at least ten times. V and J are TRBV29-1 and TRBJ1-6; D is uncertain. Trimming removed 4 bases from V and 14 bases from J, with 18 bases in between. The CDR3 totals 13 residues. Looked up from germline, CDR1 is SQVTM and CDR2 is ANQGSEA. The CDR3 sequence is CSVVVPPLATLHF. The CDR3 DNA reads as TGCAGCGTTGTCGTCCCCCCCTTGGCCACCCTCCACTTT. The full variable domain, its missing parts supplied by reference TRBV29-1 and TRBJ1-6, is SAVISQKPSRDICQRGTSLTIQCQVDSQVTMMFWYRQQPGQSLTLIATANQGSEATYESGFVIDKFPISRPNLTFSTLTVSNMSPEDSSIYLCSVVVPPLATLHFGNGTRLTVT.

The chain links TRBV7-2 to TRBJ2-5; the D call may be TRBD1 or TRBD2 (6 bases each). Trimming left V 2 bases short and J 5 bases short, with 18 bases between. The germline gives CDR1 SGHTA, CDR2 FQGNSA. CDR3 length: 16 residues. The CDR3 is CASSLPGGRNRETQYF. The CDR3 bases are TGTGCCAGCAGCTTACCTGGGGGGCGCAATAGGGAGACCCAGTACTTC.

Many counts were recorded for this clonotype. J is TRBJ2-7 and V is TRBV10-3, with D maybe TRBD1 (6 bases). CDR3 length: 14 amino acids. In germline, CDR1 is ENHRY, CDR2 SYGVKD. The V gene lost 0 bases and the J gene lost 0 bases, with 6 bases spanning the gap. CDR3 sequence: CAISESGGSYEQYF. Written as DNA, the CDR3 is TGTGCCATCAGTGAGTCAGGGGGCTCCTACGAGCAGTACTTC.

The rearrangement links TRBV12-3 or TRBV12-4 to TRBJ1-1, with unresolved D. The length of the CDR3 is 12 residues. V lost 7 bases, J lost 0 bases, and 6 bases lay in between. CDR3: CASKLMNTEAFF. The CDR3 nucleotides read TGTGCCAGCAAACTCATGAACACTGAAGCTTTCTTT.

This clonotype occurred many times. As DNA, the CDR3 is TGCAGTGCTAGTACAGGGGAGGGCCGGAGAAATCAGCCCCAGCATTTT. This gives the protein CSASTGEGRRNQPQHF. The V and J genes are TRBV20-1 and TRBJ1-5; 7 nucleotides match TRBD1. This CDR3 is 16 amino acids long. J was trimmed by 4 bases and V by 3 bases; bases with no gene match: 12. Germline V gene lookup returns CDR1 DFQATT and CDR2 SNEGSKA (reference sequence).

This clonotype has a count of ten or more. The chain uses TRBV20-1 and TRBJ1-3, with D unresolved. The ends were cut back, 3 bases at V and 0 bases at J, with 6 bases in the middle. Germline loops: CDR1 DFQATT, CDR2 SNEGSKA (reference sequence). This CDR3 has 13 residues. CDR3 in DNA: TGCAGTGCTAGCGGTAACTCTGGAAACACCATATATTTT. It specifies CSASGNSGNTIYF.

This clonotype turned up a few times. This chain uses TRBV29-1 with TRBJ2-5; D might be TRBD1 (5 bases). V shed 3 bases and J shed 3 bases, with 11 bases lying between them. Germline V gene sequence: CDR1 SQVTM, CDR2 ANQGSEA. The CDR3 loop spans 13 amino acids. The CDR3 here is CSVDRVVEETQYF. The CDR3 coding sequence is TGCAGCGTTGACAGGGTCGTCGAAGAGACCCAGTACTTC.

This clonotype was seen more than once but under ten times. The rearrangement uses TRBV12-3 or TRBV12-4 and TRBJ2-4; the match to TRBD1 covers 8 bases. This CDR3 contains 13 residues. V dropped 5 bases and J dropped 4; count of bases not matched to a gene: 1. This CDR3 reads CASSRQGKNIQYF. The CDR3 bases are TGTGCCAGCAGTAGACAGGGGAAAAACATTCAGTACTTC.

This chain uses TRBV4-1 with TRBJ2-4; TRBD2 matches 10 bases. CDR1 and CDR2 (germline): MGHRA, YSYEKL. CDR3 size: 16 residues. Germline trimming cut 4 bases from V and 0 bases from J; bases unmatched to any gene: 3. CDR3 in amino acids: CASSPGLAEAKNIQYF. DNA for the CDR3: TGCGCCAGCAGCCCAGGACTAGCGGAAGCCAAAAACATTCAGTACTTC.

This clonotype was seen a few times. The chain couples TRBV5-1 to TRBJ2-3; D gene ambiguous. Germline values: CDR1 SGHRS, CDR2 YFSETQ. Trimming removed 4 bases from V and 0 bases from J, with 12 bases in between. The CDR3 totals 15 residues. CDR3 protein: CASSQRLSSTDTQYF. CDR3 in DNA: TGCGCCAGCAGCCAGAGGCTTTCTAGCACAGATACGCAGTATTTT.

There are a few counts of this clonotype. V usage is TRBV5-5 and J usage is TRBJ1-1; D might be TRBD1 (6 bases). V was pared by 2 bases and J by 3 bases, with 17 bases between. From germline, CDR1 is SGHKS and CDR2 YYEKEE (reference sequence). CDR3 length: 16 amino acids. DNA of the CDR3: TGTGCCAGCAGCTTCGCCAGGGGATGGTCGGACACTGAAGCTTTCTTT. The encoded protein is CASSFARGWSDTEAFF. Based on the CDR3 plus reference TRBV5-5 and TRBJ1-1, the full variable domain is DAGVTQSPTHLIKTRGQQVTLRCSPISGHKSVSWYQQVLGQGPQFIFQYYEKEERGRGNFPDRFSARQFPNYSSELNVNALLLGDSALYLCASSFARGWSDTEAFFGQGTRLTVV.

The CDR3 loop reads CASSPTRGDSYGYTF. In nucleotides, the CDR3 is TGTGCCAGCAGCCCAACCAGGGGAGACAGCTATGGCTACACCTTC. This chain joins TRBV7-8 and TRBJ1-2, with D maybe TRBD1 (6 bases). Germline CDR1 reads SGHVS; CDR2 reads FQNEAQ. The CDR3 length is 15 residues. Trimming removed 5 bases at V and 4 bases at J, with 17 bases between.